This T cell receptor (beta chain) was retrieved from a study of blood T cell repertoires in COVID-19. Sequencing used immunoSEQ multiplex PCR; TCRdb keeps in-frame clones, though not all of them. In the table there are some 90,000 clones, roughly nine tenths of which are singletons. Per the germline V gene, CDR1 is SGHTA and CDR2 is FQGTGA. The CDR3 sequence is 17 residues long. The ends were cut back, 2 bases at V and 4 bases at J, with 18 bases in the middle. This clonotype originated in an elderly woman with active COVID-19. V is TRBV7-3 and J is TRBJ2-1; no definite D call. Material: peripheral blood. The CDR3 is CASSLVPTPPNYNEQFF. The CDR3 DNA sequence: TGTGCCAGCAGCTTAGTCCCCACACCTCCAAATTACAATGAGCAGTTCTTC.